The 9 T cell receptor beta chains reported below all come from one sample, sequenced in a study of cytomegalovirus exposure and HLA in healthy donors. PCR was performed using 60 Vbeta and 13 Jbeta primers. Sequenced by immunoSEQ multiplex PCR; TCRdb stores in-frame clones only, minus some. The repertoire has 160,000 or so clones, 76% of them found once; the top ten carry more than 1.2%. The sample comprised PBMCs. Receptors originate from a man aged 60-69 years in good health and CMV-seronegative.

Comments on this clone: This same CDR3 is encoded by further DNA sequences in the sample. The chain uses TRBV5-4 and TRBJ2-1, with no clear D. With 0 bases removed from V and 4 bases from J, the gap between germline ends came to 17 bases. The CDR3 runs 17 residues. The V gene's germline CDR1 is SGHNT and CDR2 YYREEE (reference sequence). CDR3 protein: CASSLGLGGSAYNEQFF. In DNA form, the CDR3 reads TGTGCCAGCAGCTTGGGACTCGGCGGAAGCGCTTACAATGAGCAGTTCTTC.

The chain combines TRBV7-8 with TRBJ2-5, with no clear D. Between the trimmed V and J ends, which lost 2 bases and 3 bases, there was a span of 10 bases. Germline lookup yields CDR1 SGHVS and CDR2 FQNEAQ. CDR3 length equals 14 residues. Here the CDR3 reads CASSLSPHKETQYF. CDR3 DNA: TGTGCCAGCAGCTTATCGCCACATAAAGAGACCCAGTACTTC.

The chain uses TRBV2 and TRBJ2-3; the match to TRBD2 covers 13 bases. V lost 3 bases to trimming and J lost 6 bases; unmatched junction nucleotides: 6. CDR3 size: 16 residues. From germline, CDR1 is SNHLY and CDR2 FYNNEI. In nucleotides, the CDR3 is TGTGCCAGCAGTGATCGACTAGCGGGGGGCCCTGATACGCAGTATTTT. This encodes CASSDRLAGGPDTQYF.

CDR3 nucleotides: TGTGCCAGCAGGGACAGGGGGGGCTCCTACGAGCAGTACTTC. Translated, it gives CASRDRGGSYEQYF. V is TRBV6-6 and J is TRBJ2-7; 10 bases match TRBD1. V lost 6 bases to trimming and J lost 0 bases; unmatched junction nucleotides: 2. The CDR3 extends over 14 amino acids. Germline CDR1 is MNHNY and CDR2 is SVGAGI (reference sequence).

The gene calls are TRBV5-1 and TRBJ1-1; 7 positions match TRBD1. CDR1 SGHRS and CDR2 YFSETQ come from the germline V gene. The junction had 4 bases not matched to a gene; V was cut back by 4 bases and J by 4 bases. The CDR3 length is 13 residues. The chain's CDR3 is CASSTRGVTEAFF. CDR3 DNA: TGCGCCAGCAGCACCAGGGGGGTCACTGAAGCTTTCTTT.

The V call is TRBV28, the J call TRBJ1-4, with a possible D match to TRBD1 (6 bases). Germline lookup yields CDR1 MDHEN and CDR2 SYDVKM. Trimming cost V 6 bases and J 8 bases, with 13 bases left between them. CDR3 size: 13 residues. Here the CDR3 reads CASSRARGEKLFF. DNA of the CDR3: TGTGCCAGCAGCCGTGCGAGGGGGGAAAAACTGTTTTTT.

The V gene is TRBV11-3, the J gene TRBJ1-4; D not certain. The V end lost 6 bases, the J end lost 3 bases, and 14 bases lay between the germline ends. There are 15 residues in the CDR3. Germline-derived CDR1 and CDR2 are SGHNT and YENEEA. The CDR3 loop is CASSYGSGANEKLFF. In DNA, the CDR3 is TGTGCCAGCAGTTATGGGTCCGGGGCTAATGAAAAACTGTTTTTT.

This clone is a singleton in its sample. The chain carries TRBV4-3 and TRBJ1-2, with 8 bases that match TRBD1. The germline CDR1 and CDR2 sequences are LGHNA and YSLEER. This CDR3 spans 17 amino acids. V lost 0 bases, J lost 4 bases, and 10 bases stayed unmatched. Here the CDR3 DNA reads TGCGCCAGCAGCCAAGATCACCAGGGGGCCTCCTCCTATGGCTACACCTTC. It specifies CASSQDHQGASSYGYTF.

This chain joins TRBV5-4 and TRBJ2-2; maybe TRBD2 (5 bases). V lost 5 bases to trimming and J lost 0 bases, with 11 bases between them. CDR1 is SGHNT, CDR2 YYREEE, per germline (reference sequence). The CDR3 spans 15 residues. CDR3 amino acids: CASREDLTNTGELFF. In DNA form, the CDR3 reads TGTGCCAGCAGGGAGGACTTGACGAACACCGGGGAGCTGTTTTTT.